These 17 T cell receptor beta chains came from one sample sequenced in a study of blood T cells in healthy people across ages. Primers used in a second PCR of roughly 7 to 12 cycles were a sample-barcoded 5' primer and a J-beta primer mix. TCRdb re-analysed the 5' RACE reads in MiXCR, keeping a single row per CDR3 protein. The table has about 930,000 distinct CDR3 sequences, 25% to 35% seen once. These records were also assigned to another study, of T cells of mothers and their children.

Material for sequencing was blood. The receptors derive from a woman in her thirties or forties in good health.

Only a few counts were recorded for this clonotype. The CDR3 spells CASSQELAGRQETQYF. DNA for the CDR3: TGCGCCAGCAGCCAAGAACTAGCGGGGAGACAAGAGACCCAGTACTTC. The gene calls are TRBV4-1 and TRBJ2-5; 10 bases match TRBD2. The CDR3 has 16 amino acids. In germline, CDR1 is MGHRA, CDR2 YSYEKL. The J segment lost 2 bases and the V segment lost 0 bases, leaving 3 bases of the junction unmatched.

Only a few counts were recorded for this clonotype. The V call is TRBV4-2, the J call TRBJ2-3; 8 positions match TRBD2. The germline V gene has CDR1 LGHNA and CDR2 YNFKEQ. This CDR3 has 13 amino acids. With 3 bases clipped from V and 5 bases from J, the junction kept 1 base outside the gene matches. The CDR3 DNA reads TGTGCCAGCAGCCAGCGGGGGGTAGATACGCAGTATTTT. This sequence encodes CASSQRGVDTQYF.

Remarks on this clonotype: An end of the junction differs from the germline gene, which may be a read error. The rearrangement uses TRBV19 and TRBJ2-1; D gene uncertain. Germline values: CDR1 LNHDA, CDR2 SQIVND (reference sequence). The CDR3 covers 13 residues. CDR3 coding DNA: TGTGCCAGTAGTATTACCATTTGGAATGGGCAGTTCTTC. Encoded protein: CASSITIWNGQFF.

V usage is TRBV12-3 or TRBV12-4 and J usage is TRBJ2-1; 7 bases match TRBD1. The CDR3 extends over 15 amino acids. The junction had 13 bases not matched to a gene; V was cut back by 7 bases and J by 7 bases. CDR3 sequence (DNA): TGTGCCAGCACTATGATCTCAGGGGGTGGAAATGAGCAGTTCTTC. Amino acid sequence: CASTMISGGGNEQFF.

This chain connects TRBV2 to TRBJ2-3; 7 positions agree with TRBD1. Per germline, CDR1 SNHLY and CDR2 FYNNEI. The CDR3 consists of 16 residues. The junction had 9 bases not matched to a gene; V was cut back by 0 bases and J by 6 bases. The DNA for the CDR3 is TGTGCCAGCAGTGAAGCACCAGCGAGGGGGCAGGATACGCAGTATTTT. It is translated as CASSEAPARGQDTQYF.

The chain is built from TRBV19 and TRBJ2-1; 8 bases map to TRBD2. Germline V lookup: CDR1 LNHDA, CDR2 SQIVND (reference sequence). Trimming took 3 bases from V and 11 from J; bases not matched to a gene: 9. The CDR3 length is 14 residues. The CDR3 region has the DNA TGTGCCAGTAGTATTGGACTAGCTGGGGTGCAGCAGTTCTTC. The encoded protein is CASSIGLAGVQQFF.

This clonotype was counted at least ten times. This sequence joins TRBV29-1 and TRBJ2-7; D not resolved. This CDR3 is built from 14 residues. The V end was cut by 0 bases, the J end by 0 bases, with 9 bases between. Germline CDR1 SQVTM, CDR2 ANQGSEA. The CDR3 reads CSVEDSLSSYEQYF. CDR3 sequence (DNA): TGCAGCGTTGAAGATTCTCTGAGCTCCTACGAGCAGTACTTC.

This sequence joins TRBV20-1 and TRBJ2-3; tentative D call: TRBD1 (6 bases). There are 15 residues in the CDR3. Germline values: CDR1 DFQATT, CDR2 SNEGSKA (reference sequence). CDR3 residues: CLNSGIAGGTDTQYF. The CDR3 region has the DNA TGCCTGAATTCCGGGATAGCAGGGGGCACAGATACGCAGTATTTT.

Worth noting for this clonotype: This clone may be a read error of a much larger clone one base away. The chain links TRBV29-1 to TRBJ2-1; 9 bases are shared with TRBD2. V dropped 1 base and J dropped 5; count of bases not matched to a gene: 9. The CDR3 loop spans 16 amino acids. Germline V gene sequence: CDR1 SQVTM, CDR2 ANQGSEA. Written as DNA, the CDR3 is TGCAGCGTTGAAGGGACCCAGCGGGGGGCCCACAATGAGCAGTTCTTC. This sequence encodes CSVEGTQRGAHNEQFF.

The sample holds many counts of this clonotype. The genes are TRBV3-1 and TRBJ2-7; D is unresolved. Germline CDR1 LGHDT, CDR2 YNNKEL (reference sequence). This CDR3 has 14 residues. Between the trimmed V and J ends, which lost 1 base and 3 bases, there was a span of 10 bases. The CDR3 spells CASSQGRQIYEQYF. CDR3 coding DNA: TGTGCCAGCAGCCAAGGTAGGCAGATCTACGAGCAGTACTTC.

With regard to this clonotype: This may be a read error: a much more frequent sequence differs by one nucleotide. Here the CDR3 DNA reads TGTGCCTGCAGCCAAGATCGGGACTTTGGGAGAGGCCAAGCTTTCTTT. It yields the protein CACSQDRDFGRGQAFF. This chain links TRBV4-2 with TRBJ1-1; possible D gene TRBD1, 5 bases. Germline V gives CDR1 LGHNA, CDR2 YNFKEQ. The CDR3 spans 16 residues.

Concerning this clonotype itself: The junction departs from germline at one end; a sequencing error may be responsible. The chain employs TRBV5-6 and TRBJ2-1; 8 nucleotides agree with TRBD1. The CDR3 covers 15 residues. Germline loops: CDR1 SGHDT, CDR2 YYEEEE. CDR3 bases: TGTGTCAGCAACTACCAGACAGGGGTTGTAAATGAGCAGTTCTTC. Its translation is CVSNYQTGVVNEQFF.

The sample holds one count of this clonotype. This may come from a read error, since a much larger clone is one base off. This chain's CDR3 is CASSSDRDIRSYEQYF. Here the CDR3 DNA reads TGTGCCAGCAGCAGCGACCGGGACATAAGATCCTACGAGCAGTACTTC. This chain uses TRBV11-2 with TRBJ2-7; TRBD1 is a possible D gene (6 bases). CDR1 and CDR2 from the germline V gene are SGHAT and FQNNGV. The CDR3 sequence is 16 residues long. V was cut by 5 bases and J by 1 base, with 18 bases left in between.

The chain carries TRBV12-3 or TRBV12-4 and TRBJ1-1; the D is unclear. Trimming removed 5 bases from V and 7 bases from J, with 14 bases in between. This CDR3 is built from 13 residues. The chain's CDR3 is CASSHVSRHEAFF. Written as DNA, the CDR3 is TGTGCCAGCAGTCACGTATCCCGACATGAAGCTTTCTTT.

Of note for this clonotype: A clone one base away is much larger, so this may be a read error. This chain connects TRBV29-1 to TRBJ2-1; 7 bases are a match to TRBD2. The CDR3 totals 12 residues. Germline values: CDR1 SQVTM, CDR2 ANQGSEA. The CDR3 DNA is TGCAACGGCCCGGGGGGAAACAATGGGCAGTTCTTC. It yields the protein CNGPGGNNGQFF.

CDR3 sequence (DNA): TGTGCCAGCAGCTTCTCGCCACGGGACAAAAACGAGCAGTACTTC. Its protein product is CASSFSPRDKNEQYF. The chain combines TRBV5-6 with TRBJ2-7, with a tentative D call TRBD1 (6 bases). In germline, CDR1 is SGHDT, CDR2 YYEEEE. The CDR3 runs 15 residues. V dropped 2 bases and J dropped 5 bases, with 17 bases sitting between them.

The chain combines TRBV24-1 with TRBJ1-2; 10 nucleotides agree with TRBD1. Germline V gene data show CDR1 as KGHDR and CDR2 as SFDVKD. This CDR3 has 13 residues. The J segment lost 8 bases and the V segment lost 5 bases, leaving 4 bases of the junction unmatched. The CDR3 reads CATSGQGAQGYTF. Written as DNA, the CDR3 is TGTGCCACCAGTGGACAGGGGGCGCAGGGCTACACCTTC.